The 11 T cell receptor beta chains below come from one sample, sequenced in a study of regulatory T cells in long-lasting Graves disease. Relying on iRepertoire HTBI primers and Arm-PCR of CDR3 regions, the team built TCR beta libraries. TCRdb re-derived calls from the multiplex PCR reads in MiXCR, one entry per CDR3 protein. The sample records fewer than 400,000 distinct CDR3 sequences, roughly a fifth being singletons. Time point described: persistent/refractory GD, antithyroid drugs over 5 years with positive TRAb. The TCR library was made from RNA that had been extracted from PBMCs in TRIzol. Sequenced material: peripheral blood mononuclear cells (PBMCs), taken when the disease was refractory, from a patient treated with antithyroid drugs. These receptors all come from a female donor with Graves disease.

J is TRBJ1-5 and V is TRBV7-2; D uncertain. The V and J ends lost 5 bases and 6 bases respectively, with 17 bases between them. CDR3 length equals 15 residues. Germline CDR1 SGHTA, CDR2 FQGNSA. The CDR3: CASSARTDYSQPQHF. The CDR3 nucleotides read TGTGCCAGCAGCGCGAGGACGGACTATAGTCAGCCCCAGCATTTT.

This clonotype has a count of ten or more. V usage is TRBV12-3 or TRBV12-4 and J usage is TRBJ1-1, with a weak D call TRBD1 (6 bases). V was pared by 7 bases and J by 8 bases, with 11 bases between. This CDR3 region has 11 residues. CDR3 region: CASTLQGEAFF. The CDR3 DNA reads TGTGCCAGCACCTTGCAGGGGGAAGCTTTCTTT.

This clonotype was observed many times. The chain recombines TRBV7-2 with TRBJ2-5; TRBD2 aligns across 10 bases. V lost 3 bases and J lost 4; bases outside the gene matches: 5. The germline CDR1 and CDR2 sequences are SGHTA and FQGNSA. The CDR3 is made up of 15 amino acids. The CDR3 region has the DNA TGTGCCAGCAGCTTTCAAGCGGGGGGGCCAGAGACCCAGTACTTC. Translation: CASSFQAGGPETQYF.

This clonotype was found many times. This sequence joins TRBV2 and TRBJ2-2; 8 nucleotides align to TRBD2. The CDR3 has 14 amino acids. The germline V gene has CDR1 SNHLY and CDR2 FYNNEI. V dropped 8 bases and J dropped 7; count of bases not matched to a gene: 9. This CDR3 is CASGPGLVGGELFF. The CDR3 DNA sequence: TGTGCCAGCGGACCGGGACTAGTTGGCGGGGAGCTGTTTTTT.

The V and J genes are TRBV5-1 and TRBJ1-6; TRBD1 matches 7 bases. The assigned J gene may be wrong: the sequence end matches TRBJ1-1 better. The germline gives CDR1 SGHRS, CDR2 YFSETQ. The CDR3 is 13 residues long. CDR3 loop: CASSPQGDSEAFF. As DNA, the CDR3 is TGCGCCAGCAGCCCTCAAGGGGACAGTGAAGCTTTCTTT.

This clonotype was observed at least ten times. The CDR3 sequence is CASVERGSSGANVLTF. The CDR3 DNA follows: TGTGCCAGTGTGGAGCGGGGGAGCTCTGGGGCCAACGTCCTGACTTTC. This chain joins TRBV19 and TRBJ2-6; 8 bases match TRBD2. Per the germline V gene, CDR1 is LNHDA and CDR2 is SQIVND (reference sequence). V lost 8 bases and J lost 0; bases outside the gene matches: 6. The CDR3 sequence is 16 residues long.

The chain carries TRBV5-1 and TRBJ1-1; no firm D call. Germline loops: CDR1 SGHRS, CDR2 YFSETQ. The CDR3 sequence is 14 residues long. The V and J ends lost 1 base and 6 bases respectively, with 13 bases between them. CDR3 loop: CASSLRGSRAEAFF. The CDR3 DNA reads TGCGCCAGCAGCTTGCGGGGTAGTCGGGCTGAAGCTTTCTTT.

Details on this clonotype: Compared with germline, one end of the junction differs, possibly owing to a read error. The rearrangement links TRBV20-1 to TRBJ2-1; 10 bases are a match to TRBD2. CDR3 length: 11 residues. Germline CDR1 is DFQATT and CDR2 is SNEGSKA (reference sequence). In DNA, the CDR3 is TGCCTAGCGGGAGCTGACAATGGGCAGTTCTTC. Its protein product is CLAGADNGQFF.

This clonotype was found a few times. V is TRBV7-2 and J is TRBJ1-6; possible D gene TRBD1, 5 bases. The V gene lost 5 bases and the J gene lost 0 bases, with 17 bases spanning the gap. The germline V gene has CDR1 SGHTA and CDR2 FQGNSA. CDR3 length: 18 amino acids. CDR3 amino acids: CASSKQQDRSSYNSPLHF. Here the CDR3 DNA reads TGTGCCAGCAGCAAACAACAGGACCGGAGCTCCTATAATTCACCCCTCCACTTT.

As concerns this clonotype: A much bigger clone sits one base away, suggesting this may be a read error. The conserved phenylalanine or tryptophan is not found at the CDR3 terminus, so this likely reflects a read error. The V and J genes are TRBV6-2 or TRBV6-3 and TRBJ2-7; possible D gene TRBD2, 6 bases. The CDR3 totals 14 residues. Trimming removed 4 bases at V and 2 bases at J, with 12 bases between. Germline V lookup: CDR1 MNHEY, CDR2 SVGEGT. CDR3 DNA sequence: TGTGCCAGCAGTTCTTTCAGGGAGGCCTACGAGCAGTACTCC. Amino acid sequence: CASSSFREAYEQYS.

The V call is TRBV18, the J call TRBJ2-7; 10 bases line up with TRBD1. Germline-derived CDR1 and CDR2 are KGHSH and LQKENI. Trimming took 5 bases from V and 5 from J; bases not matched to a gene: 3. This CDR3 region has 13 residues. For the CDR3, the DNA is TGTGCCAGCTCAACCGGGACAGGGGACGAGCAGTACTTC. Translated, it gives CASSTGTGDEQYF.